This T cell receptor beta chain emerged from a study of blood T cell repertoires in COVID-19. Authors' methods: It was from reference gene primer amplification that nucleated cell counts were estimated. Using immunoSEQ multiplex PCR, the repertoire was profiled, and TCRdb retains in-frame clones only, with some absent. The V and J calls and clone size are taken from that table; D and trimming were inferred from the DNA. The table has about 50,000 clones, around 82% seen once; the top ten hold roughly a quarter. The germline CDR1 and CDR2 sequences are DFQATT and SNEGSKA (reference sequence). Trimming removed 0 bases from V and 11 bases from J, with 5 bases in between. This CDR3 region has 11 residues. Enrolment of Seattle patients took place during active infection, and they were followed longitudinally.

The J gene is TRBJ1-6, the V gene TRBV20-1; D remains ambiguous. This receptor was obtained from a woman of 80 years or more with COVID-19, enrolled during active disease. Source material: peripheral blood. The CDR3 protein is CSARDSPPLHF. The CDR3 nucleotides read TGCAGTGCTAGAGACTCCCCACCCCTCCACTTT.